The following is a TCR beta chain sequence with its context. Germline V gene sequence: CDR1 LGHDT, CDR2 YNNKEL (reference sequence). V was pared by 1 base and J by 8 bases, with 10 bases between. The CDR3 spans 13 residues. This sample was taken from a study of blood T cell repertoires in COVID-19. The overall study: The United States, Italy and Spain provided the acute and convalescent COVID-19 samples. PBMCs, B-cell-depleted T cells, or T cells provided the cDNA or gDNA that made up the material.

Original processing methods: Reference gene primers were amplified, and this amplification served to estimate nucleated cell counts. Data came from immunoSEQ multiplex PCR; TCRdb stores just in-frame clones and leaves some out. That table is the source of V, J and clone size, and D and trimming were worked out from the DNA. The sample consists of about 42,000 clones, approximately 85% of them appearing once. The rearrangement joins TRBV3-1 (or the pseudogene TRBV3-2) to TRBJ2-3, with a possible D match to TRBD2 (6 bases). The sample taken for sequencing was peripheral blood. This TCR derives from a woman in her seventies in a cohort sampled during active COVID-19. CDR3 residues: CASSQGSGGTQYF. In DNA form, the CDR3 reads TGTGCCAGCAGCCAAGGCTCCGGGGGTACGCAGTATTTT.